These 18 T cell receptor beta chains share one sample of origin, sequenced in a study of long-term antiretroviral therapy in people with HIV. Samples were assayed with immunoSEQ v3.0 at survey level. Method: immunoSEQ multiplex PCR; TCRdb's copy keeps in-frame clones and lacks some. The table lists under 30,000 clones, about 76% of them singletons. Sequencing was performed on unsorted PBMCs, taken at the start of antiretroviral therapy, before treatment. The receptors here all came from a woman aged 18-29 years with HIV.

The V gene is TRBV7-9, the J gene TRBJ1-4; D uncertain. V was cut by 1 base and J by 8 bases, with 8 bases left in between. The CDR3 is made up of 13 amino acids. Germline V gives CDR1 SEHNR, CDR2 FQNEAQ (reference sequence). The CDR3 region is CASSLELGEKLFF. CDR3 in DNA: TGTGCCAGCAGCTTAGAACTTGGCGAAAAACTGTTTTTT.

This sequence joins TRBV30 and TRBJ2-6; D might be TRBD1 (6 bases). Germline V gene lookup returns CDR1 GTSNPN and CDR2 SVGIG (reference sequence). V lost 7 bases to trimming and J lost 0 bases, with 13 bases between them. The CDR3 is 15 amino acids. The CDR3 DNA is TGTGCCTTTGGGACATCCGTCTCTGGGGCCAACGTCCTGACTTTC. Its protein product is CAFGTSVSGANVLTF.

V gene TRBV2 combines with J gene TRBJ1-5, with 8 nucleotides matching TRBD1. Trimming took 3 bases from V and 1 from J; bases not matched to a gene: 5. The V gene's germline CDR1 is SNHLY and CDR2 FYNNEI. The CDR3 extends over 16 amino acids. CDR3 region: CASSDRGLGSNQPQHF. The CDR3 DNA reads as TGTGCCAGCAGTGACAGGGGGCTAGGGAGCAATCAGCCCCAGCATTTT.

The CDR3 DNA reads as TGCGCCAGCAGCTTAGGACTAGCGGGCTACACCGGGGAGCTGTTTTTT. Its translation: CASSLGLAGYTGELFF. V and J are TRBV5-1 and TRBJ2-2, with TRBD2 matching 11 bases. Germline V gene lookup returns CDR1 SGHRS and CDR2 YFSETQ. With 2 bases clipped from V and 3 bases from J, the junction kept 3 bases outside the gene matches. The CDR3 has 16 residues.

The V gene is TRBV7-3, the J gene TRBJ2-5; TRBD2 is a possible D gene (5 bases). V lost 2 bases and J lost 7, with 11 bases in between. This CDR3 has 13 amino acids. The germline CDR1 and CDR2 sequences are SGHTA and FQGTGA. Written as DNA, the CDR3 is TGTGCCAGCAGCTTAGACCAGGCGGGGACCCAGTACTTC. Its translation is CASSLDQAGTQYF.

The J gene is TRBJ2-5, the V gene TRBV19; no clear D. Germline V gives CDR1 LNHDA, CDR2 SQIVND (reference sequence). V gave up 3 bases and J gave up 8 bases, with 13 bases separating them. The CDR3 extends over 13 amino acids. The CDR3 loop reads CASSIGRFSTQYF. The CDR3 DNA sequence: TGTGCCAGTAGTATTGGTAGATTCTCCACCCAGTACTTC.

This clone turned up a few times. The V call is TRBV9, the J call TRBJ1-6, with 8 bases fitting TRBD1. The J segment lost 7 bases and the V segment lost 3 bases, leaving 6 bases of the junction unmatched. The CDR3 is 15 residues long. CDR1 is SGDLS, CDR2 YYNGEE, per germline. Here the CDR3 DNA reads TGTGCCAGCAGCGAGCAGGGGGCGAGCAATTCACCCCTCCACTTT. Protein sequence: CASSEQGASNSPLHF.

The V call is TRBV5-1, the J call TRBJ2-1; 8 positions agree with TRBD2. The germline V gene has CDR1 SGHRS and CDR2 YFSETQ. V lost 2 bases to trimming and J lost 5 bases; unmatched junction nucleotides: 3. The CDR3 has 14 amino acids. The CDR3 region is CASSFTSGDNEQFF. The CDR3 DNA reads TGCGCCAGCAGCTTTACTAGCGGTGACAATGAGCAGTTCTTC.

CDR3: CASSPPGTSLNEQFF. The CDR3 DNA sequence: TGTGCCAGCAGCCCACCCGGGACTAGTTTAAATGAGCAGTTCTTC. The gene calls are TRBV7-9 and TRBJ2-1, with TRBD2 matching over 8 bases. The germline V gene has CDR1 SEHNR and CDR2 FQNEAQ (reference sequence). The V segment lost 5 bases and the J segment 7 bases; nucleotides outside the gene matches: 10. This CDR3 is 15 amino acids long.

The chain has TRBV5-1 and TRBJ1-1, with 8 bases aligning to TRBD1. Germline V gene data show CDR1 as SGHRS and CDR2 as YFSETQ. The CDR3 runs to 14 residues. After removal of 4 bases from V and 3 bases from J, the junction contained 5 bases not matched to a gene. The CDR3: CASSPDRADTEAFF. Written as DNA, the CDR3 is TGCGCCAGCAGCCCGGACAGGGCGGACACTGAAGCTTTCTTT.

The chain links TRBV27 to TRBJ1-4, with 10 bases lining up with TRBD1. The length of the CDR3 is 16 residues. CDR1 MNHEY and CDR2 SMNVEV come from the germline V gene (reference sequence). Trimming removed 2 bases from V and 8 bases from J; junction bases left unmatched: 8. The CDR3 region has the DNA TGTGCCAGCAGTTTACTCGCCGGGACAGGGGTGGAAAAACTGTTTTTT. It codes for CASSLLAGTGVEKLFF.

The rearrangement uses TRBV29-1 and TRBJ1-1; D ambiguous. Germline V lookup: CDR1 SQVTM, CDR2 ANQGSEA. CDR3 length: 13 residues. The V end was cut by 4 bases, the J end by 1 base, with 10 bases between. The CDR3 region has the DNA TGCAGCGTTGCGGTCCAGGAGAACACTGAAGCTTTCTTT. Translated: CSVAVQENTEAFF.

This clone has a single count. The chain couples TRBV6-1 to TRBJ2-1; 9 nucleotides match TRBD1. The CDR3 consists of 14 residues. The V gene end was trimmed by 11 bases and the J gene end by 6 bases; junction bases not matched to a gene: 11. The germline V gene encodes CDR1 MNHNS and CDR2 SASEGT. In DNA form, the CDR3 reads TGTGCCGCGTCGACGGGACAGGGAGTCAATGAGCAGTTCTTC. Amino acids: CAASTGQGVNEQFF.

This clone has only one observation. The rearrangement uses TRBV5-1 and TRBJ2-7; D unclear. Trimming took 3 bases from V and 2 from J, leaving 9 bases between them. This CDR3 region has 13 residues. Germline-derived CDR1 and CDR2 are SGHRS and YFSETQ. The CDR3 loop reads CASSSNVPYEQYF. DNA for the CDR3: TGCGCCAGCAGCTCCAACGTACCCTACGAGCAGTACTTC.

This clone was detected a few times. The chain recombines TRBV20-1 with TRBJ1-2; TRBD1 might be the D (6 bases). The CDR3 is made up of 11 amino acids. Per germline, CDR1 DFQATT and CDR2 SNEGSKA (reference sequence). V was clipped by 5 bases and J by 7 bases, with 11 bases between them. Here the CDR3 reads CSAVGASGYTF. DNA of the CDR3: TGCAGTGCTGTGGGGGCGAGTGGCTACACCTTC.

The V call is TRBV18, the J call TRBJ1-4; D is uncertain. V shed 2 bases and J shed 8 bases, with 18 bases lying between them. CDR1 and CDR2 from the germline V gene are KGHSH and LQKENI. The CDR3 covers 16 residues. Here the CDR3 reads CASSPIVIKGGEKLFF. The CDR3 DNA reads as TGTGCCAGCTCACCAATTGTAATTAAGGGAGGAGAAAAACTGTTTTTT.

The chain employs TRBV27 and TRBJ2-1; TRBD2 agrees at 10 bases. J lost 7 bases, V lost 6 bases, and 15 bases had no gene match. Germline-derived CDR1 and CDR2 are MNHEY and SMNVEV (reference sequence). The CDR3 runs 17 residues. CDR3 DNA sequence: TGTGCCAGCAGCCCTATCAGCGGGGGGGCCTCCGGGAATGAGCAGTTCTTC. Residues: CASSPISGGASGNEQFF.

In regard to this clone: The junction shows a germline mismatch at one end, possibly a read error. The gene calls are TRBV5-1 and TRBJ1-1; D unclear. The germline V gene has CDR1 SGHRS and CDR2 YFSETQ. The CDR3 length is 12 residues. The CDR3 is CASSLDSTEAFF. For the CDR3, the DNA is TGTGCCAGCAGCTTGGACTCTACTGAAGCTTTCTTT.